This T cell receptor (beta chain) was profiled in a study of blood T cell repertoires in COVID-19. As for the study in general: Sample material is recorded as cDNA or gDNA derived from T cells, B-cell-depleted T cells, or PBMCs.

Trimming pared 5 bases from V and 6 bases from J, leaving 14 bases between. CDR1 SGHAT and CDR2 FQNNGV come from the germline V gene. This CDR3 region has 14 residues. As handled by the study authors: Amplifying reference gene primers gave estimates of nucleated cell counts. Profiling relied on immunoSEQ multiplex PCR, and the TCRdb table lists in-frame clones only, not all of them. V, J and clone size derive from that table, while D and trimming were established from the DNA sequence. The sample consists of about 250,000 clones, 88% of them appearing once. This clone was counted a single time. The sequenced material came from peripheral blood. The sequence came from a young woman with acute or convalescent COVID-19. The chain has TRBV11-2 and TRBJ2-1; possible D gene TRBD2, 6 bases. The CDR3 loop reads CASSPELAGNEQFF. For the CDR3, the DNA is TGTGCCAGCAGCCCCGAACTAGCCGGCAATGAGCAGTTCTTC.